The 28 T cell receptor beta chains given below trace back to one sample, sequenced in a study of CD8+ T cells in alopecia areata. The sequencing template was cDNA reverse transcribed from extracted RNA. Here immunoSEQ multiplex PCR was the method, and the copy in TCRdb shows in-frame clones only, minus some. The sample has 150,000 or so clones; about 54% are singletons. The sample was CD4+ T cells sorted from blood. Every receptor here comes from a human donor in good health.

V gene TRBV30 combines with J gene TRBJ2-3, with a weak D call TRBD2 (5 bases). Trimming removed 7 bases at V and 2 bases at J, with 13 bases between. The germline CDR1 and CDR2 sequences are GTSNPN and SVGIG (reference sequence). The CDR3 runs 13 residues. The CDR3 sequence: CALDAGHTDTQYF. The CDR3 DNA is TGTGCCTTGGATGCGGGCCACACAGATACGCAGTATTTT.

The chain combines TRBV20-1 with TRBJ1-1; tentative D call: TRBD1 (6 bases). Germline CDR1 reads DFQATT; CDR2 reads SNEGSKA (reference sequence). V gave up 6 bases and J gave up 10 bases, with 15 bases separating them. The CDR3 has 11 residues. The CDR3 nucleotides are TGCAGTGCCAGGGCATGGGGGCTAGCTTTCTTT. Amino acid sequence: CSARAWGLAFF.

The chain has TRBV5-6 and TRBJ1-5; D is unclear. Deletions cut 4 bases from V and 5 bases from J, with 10 bases between. Germline V gene lookup returns CDR1 SGHDT and CDR2 YYEEEE. CDR3 length equals 13 residues. DNA for the CDR3: TGTGCCAGCAGCCGAGCGGCGGATCAGCCCCAGCATTTT. It is translated as CASSRAADQPQHF.

J is TRBJ2-2 and V is TRBV5-1; D is ambiguous. The CDR3 sequence is 17 residues long. V was trimmed by 7 bases and J by 0 bases, leaving 19 bases between them. Germline CDR1 and CDR2: SGHRS and YFSETQ. The CDR3 region is CASQIRAGFANTGELFF. CDR3 bases: TGCGCCAGCCAAATCCGGGCAGGCTTCGCGAACACCGGGGAGCTGTTTTTT.

The CDR3 DNA reads TGTGCCAGCAGTGAGGGACTAGGGTTAAATGAGCAGTTCTTC. As protein: CASSEGLGLNEQFF. V gene TRBV25-1 combines with J gene TRBJ2-1, with 8 nucleotides matching TRBD2. The CDR3 has 14 amino acids. CDR1 is MGHDK, CDR2 SYGVNS, per germline. V gave up 3 bases and J gave up 7 bases; unmatched junction bases: 5.

In the case of this clone: The DNA is omitted, as the CDR3 cannot be located on it reliably, and the CDR3 follows TCRdb's listing. CDR3 sequence reads: CASTEIWGQGTEAFF. The V gene is TRBV21-1, the J gene TRBJ1-1; TRBD1, the table's D call, lacks a check against the DNA. TRBV21-1 is a pseudogene segment. Counting both end residues, the CDR3 totals 15 amino acids.

The chain combines TRBV5-1 with TRBJ1-1; 9 bases are a match to TRBD1. Germline V gene data show CDR1 as SGHRS and CDR2 as YFSETQ. The CDR3 has 15 amino acids. V shed 4 bases and J 5 bases; nucleotides not matched to a gene: 9. CDR3 protein: CASSTGDRVSTEAFF. Here the CDR3 DNA reads TGCGCCAGCAGCACCGGGGACAGGGTTAGTACTGAAGCTTTCTTT.

The chain combines TRBV11-2 with TRBJ2-1, with no clear D. Germline CDR1 and CDR2: SGHAT and FQNNGV. This CDR3 is built from 18 residues. The germline V and J ends were trimmed by 1 base and 2 bases, with 18 bases remaining between them. CDR3 sequence reads: CASSLGMAPYNAYNEQFF. CDR3 DNA: TGTGCCAGCAGCTTAGGTATGGCTCCCTATAACGCCTACAATGAGCAGTTCTTC.

This chain links TRBV10-3 with TRBJ1-1; D remains unclear. CDR1 is ENHRY, CDR2 SYGVKD, per germline. This CDR3 comprises 14 residues. The germline V and J ends were trimmed by 2 bases and 0 bases, with 7 bases remaining between them. CDR3 sequence: CAISERTMNTEAFF. CDR3 nucleotides: TGTGCCATCAGTGAGAGGACCATGAACACTGAAGCTTTCTTT.

The J gene is TRBJ1-1, the V gene TRBV5-1, with D uncertain. CDR3 length equals 14 residues. Germline lookup yields CDR1 SGHRS and CDR2 YFSETQ. V lost 3 bases, J lost 0 bases, and 9 bases lay in between. The CDR3 region has the DNA TGCGCCAGCAGCTGGGGAGCCATGAACACTGAAGCTTTCTTT. Its translation is CASSWGAMNTEAFF.

In its sample, this clone was seen a few times. The rearrangement joins TRBV6-6 to TRBJ1-1; D call uncertain. The CDR3 extends over 15 amino acids. V was clipped by 0 bases and J by 1 base, with 9 bases between them. Germline CDR1 and CDR2: MNHNY and SVGAGI (reference sequence). The CDR3 reads CASSYSIRANTEAFF. The CDR3 DNA follows: TGTGCCAGCAGTTACTCGATTCGGGCGAACACTGAAGCTTTCTTT.

This clone was seen a handful of times. J is TRBJ2-3 and V is TRBV11-2; D not resolved. CDR3 length: 14 amino acids. Per the germline V gene, CDR1 is SGHAT and CDR2 is FQNNGV. Deletions cut 0 bases from V and 3 bases from J, with 7 bases between. The CDR3 is CASSLDGGTDTQYF. CDR3 coding DNA: TGTGCCAGCAGCTTAGATGGTGGGACAGATACGCAGTATTTT.

This clone was picked up a small number of times. The chain employs TRBV7-2 and TRBJ2-1; unclear D gene. The length of the CDR3 is 15 residues. From germline, CDR1 is SGHTA and CDR2 FQGNSA. V lost 4 bases to trimming and J lost 0 bases, with 10 bases between them. The CDR3, as DNA: TGTGCCAGCAGCTGGAGCCCTAGCTCCTACAATGAGCAGTTCTTC. Translating it yields CASSWSPSSYNEQFF.

This clone has just a few counts. V is TRBV28 and J is TRBJ1-4, with D possibly TRBD1 on 5 matching bases. The V and J ends lost 7 bases and 8 bases respectively, with 11 bases between them. Germline-derived CDR1 and CDR2 are MDHEN and SYDVKM. This CDR3 is built from 12 residues. The DNA of the CDR3 is TGTGCCAGCAACCAGGGATACGAAAAACTGTTTTTT. Residues: CASNQGYEKLFF.

The chain recombines TRBV6-5 with TRBJ2-6, with unresolved D. With 5 bases removed from V and 2 bases from J, the gap between germline ends came to 10 bases. The CDR3 is made up of 15 amino acids. Germline CDR1 and CDR2: MNHEY and SVGAGI. CDR3 bases: TGTGCCAGCAGTCAGACATTAGCTGGGGCCAACGTCCTGACTTTC. This gives the protein CASSQTLAGANVLTF.

On this clone itself: Other nucleotide sequences in the sample specify the same CDR3. The chain uses TRBV29-1 and TRBJ2-2; no definite D call. V was trimmed by 4 bases and J by 5 bases, leaving 8 bases between them. Germline-derived CDR1 and CDR2 are SQVTM and ANQGSEA. The CDR3 extends over 12 amino acids. The CDR3 is CSVADRTGELFF. The CDR3 nucleotides are TGCAGCGTTGCGGACCGTACCGGGGAGCTGTTTTTT.

This clone has more than one count but fewer than ten. The chain is built from TRBV7-9 and TRBJ1-2; D is ambiguous. The length of the CDR3 is 14 residues. The V end was cut by 6 bases, the J end by 3 bases, with 14 bases between. Germline CDR1 is SEHNR and CDR2 is FQNEAQ (reference sequence). CDR3 sequence reads: CASRRAVQDYGYTF. CDR3 in DNA: TGTGCCAGCAGGCGAGCGGTTCAGGACTATGGCTACACCTTC.

The CDR3 nucleotides read TGCGCCAGCAGCTTGGTGTCAGCTATGAACACTGAAGCTTTCTTT. This encodes CASSLVSAMNTEAFF. V gene TRBV5-1 combines with J gene TRBJ1-1; D ambiguous. Trimming removed 0 bases at V and 0 bases at J, with 9 bases between. The CDR3 has 15 residues. The germline CDR1 and CDR2 sequences are SGHRS and YFSETQ. The variable domain in full, completed from reference TRBV5-1 and TRBJ1-1, reads KAGVTQTPRYLIKTRGQQVTLSCSPISGHRSVSWYQQTPGQGLQFLFEYFSETQRNKGNFPGRFSGRQFSNSRSEMNVSTLELGDSALYLCASSLVSAMNTEAFFGQGTRLTVV.

In this sample, this clone turned up a few times. This chain uses TRBV19 with TRBJ1-4; D is unresolved. Germline lookup yields CDR1 LNHDA and CDR2 SQIVND (reference sequence). The CDR3 runs 16 residues. V was cut by 5 bases and J by 5 bases, with 18 bases left in between. The CDR3 sequence is CASSLRILIRNEKLFF. The CDR3 bases are TGTGCCAGTAGTCTCCGGATTCTAATTCGAAATGAAAAACTGTTTTTT.

The chain employs TRBV19 and TRBJ2-1, with D maybe TRBD2 (7 bases). CDR3 length: 15 residues. The germline V gene has CDR1 LNHDA and CDR2 SQIVND (reference sequence). V was pared by 7 bases and J by 8 bases, with 21 bases between. For the CDR3, the DNA is TGTGCCAGTACCCCTCGTAGGGGGGGATGGGATGAGCAGTTCTTC. It encodes CASTPRRGGWDEQFF. Variable domain in full (rest from reference TRBV19 and TRBJ2-1): DGGITQSPKYLFRKEGQNVTLSCEQNLNHDAMYWYRQDPGQGLRLIYYSQIVNDFQKGDIAEGYSVSREKKESFPLTVTSAQKNPTAFYLCASTPRRGGWDEQFFGPGTRLTVL.

The V call is TRBV4-2, the J call TRBJ2-4, with 8 bases that match TRBD2. The ends lost 0 bases at V and 6 bases at J; junction bases unmatched: 7. The germline gives CDR1 LGHNA, CDR2 YNFKEQ. This CDR3 contains 16 residues. In DNA, the CDR3 is TGTGCCAGCAGCCAAGAAGGCGGGAGGAAGGGAAACATTCAGTACTTC. Translation gives CASSQEGGRKGNIQYF.

The genes are TRBV30 and TRBJ1-2; 8 bases are shared with TRBD1. This CDR3 contains 13 residues. V dropped 2 bases and J dropped 7; count of bases not matched to a gene: 6. Germline V CDR1 and CDR2: GTSNPN, SVGIG (reference sequence). CDR3 loop: CAWSPRGLGGYTF. The CDR3 region has the DNA TGTGCCTGGAGTCCCAGGGGGCTTGGTGGCTACACCTTC.

V and J are TRBV7-3 and TRBJ2-7; 8 bases line up with TRBD2. J gave up 1 base and V 5 bases, and 10 bases lay outside the gene matches. The CDR3 has 16 amino acids. The germline V gene has CDR1 SGHTA and CDR2 FQGTGA. The CDR3: CASSHPLSGSSYEQYF. CDR3 coding DNA: TGTGCCAGCAGCCATCCTTTGAGCGGGAGTTCCTACGAGCAGTACTTC.

V usage is TRBV30 and J usage is TRBJ2-3; D possibly corresponds to TRBD2 (5 bases). Trimming pared 4 bases from V and 2 bases from J, leaving 13 bases between. CDR1 is GTSNPN, CDR2 SVGIG, per germline (reference sequence). The CDR3 totals 14 residues. CDR3 bases: TGTGCCTGGACCCGGGCAGCGGTCACAGATACGCAGTATTTT. It yields the protein CAWTRAAVTDTQYF.

The V call is TRBV5-1, the J call TRBJ2-7; TRBD1 matches 10 bases. CDR3 size: 15 residues. V was clipped by 4 bases and J by 4 bases; unmatched bases: 8. Per the germline V gene, CDR1 is SGHRS and CDR2 is YFSETQ. In DNA form, the CDR3 reads TGCGCCAGCAGCCCGCCGGGACAGGGGTGGTACGAGCAGTACTTC. It is translated as CASSPPGQGWYEQYF.

The CDR3 nucleotides read TGCGCCAGCAGGTTCGAGTGGGAGAACACCGGGGAGCTGTTTTTT. Protein: CASRFEWENTGELFF. The genes are TRBV5-1 and TRBJ2-2, with D unresolved. Trimming left V 5 bases short and J 1 base short, with 12 bases between. The CDR3 extends over 15 amino acids. CDR1 SGHRS and CDR2 YFSETQ come from the germline V gene.

The CDR3 sequence is CASSSATGTETQYF. The CDR3 DNA is TGCGCCAGCAGCTCGGCGACAGGGACGGAGACCCAGTACTTC. This rearrangement joins TRBV5-1 to TRBJ2-5; 7 positions agree with TRBD1. J was trimmed by 5 bases and V by 3 bases; bases with no gene match: 7. The germline V gene has CDR1 SGHRS and CDR2 YFSETQ. The CDR3 spans 14 residues.

V gene TRBV11-2 combines with J gene TRBJ2-5, with a tentative D call TRBD2 (6 bases). The CDR3 is made up of 14 amino acids. Germline V gives CDR1 SGHAT, CDR2 FQNNGV. V shed 3 bases and J shed 5 bases, with 13 bases lying between them. The CDR3 spells CASSFSGLVETQYF. CDR3 in DNA: TGTGCCAGCAGCTTTAGCGGTTTAGTCGAGACCCAGTACTTC.